This record looks at one TCR beta chain sequence and its context. The antigen is unknown. Participants comprised healthy donors of bone marrow. After removal of 6 bases from V and 2 bases from J, the junction contained 4 bases not matched to a gene. From germline, CDR1 is SGHRS and CDR2 YFSETQ. This CDR3 spans 14 amino acids. These data belong to a study of cytomegalovirus exposure and HLA in healthy donors. In the PCR, 60 Vbeta and 13 Jbeta primers were used. Per the original methods: In a later analysis, 10 million to 11 million of 65 million to 80 million unique beta chains occurred in at least two donors. Using immunoSEQ multiplex PCR, the repertoire was profiled, and TCRdb retains in-frame clones only, with some absent. Clone size and V and J calls were adopted from that table, with D and trimming inferred from the DNA. This sample has around 150,000 clones, with roughly three quarters found just once.

The study, taken as a whole, reports: The majority of CMV-associated TCR beta chains were reported as apparently HLA-restricted in a later analysis.

This chain links TRBV5-1 with TRBJ2-5; TRBD2 matches at 10 bases. The sequenced material came from PBMCs. This clonotype was sampled from a woman aged 40 to 49 in good health and CMV-seronegative. The CDR3 region has the DNA TGCGCCAGCAATATAGCGGGGGGTCAAGAGACCCAGTACTTC. Its protein is CASNIAGGQETQYF.